The 6 T cell receptor beta chains below were found in one sample sequenced in a study of OX40 agonist ivuxolimab in advanced cancers. Library generation was performed with the immunoSEQ multiplex PCR assay. TCRdb took this table from immuneACCESS and kept in-frame rearrangements with V and J called. Such tables lack part of the clones; where checked against another copy, unresolved V genes explain under half of the gap, and the rest is unexplained. This sample gives tens of thousands of clones in total; 75% to 90% of them show up just once. The ten largest clones take up approximately 2.4% of the sample. Sequencing was performed on CD4+ or CD8+ T cells sorted from blood, taken in a trial of the OX40 agonist ivuxolimab. The receptor set was obtained from an adult with an advanced solid tumor such as melanoma, head and neck, liver or kidney cancer.

This clone was detected only once. The V and J genes are TRBV6-5 and TRBJ2-3; 7 positions agree with TRBD2. V shed 5 bases, J shed 10 bases, and the junction held 6 bases outside the gene matches. The CDR3 totals 12 residues. Looked up from germline, CDR1 is MNHEY and CDR2 is SVGAGI. The DNA of the CDR3 is TGTGCCAGCAGTAAACTAGCGCCCCCGCAGTATTTT. It is translated as CASSKLAPPQYF.

This clone was seen a handful of times. This chain links TRBV5-1 with TRBJ1-6; D unclear. V was pared by 4 bases and J by 7 bases, with 9 bases between. CDR3 size: 13 residues. CDR1 is SGHRS and CDR2 is YFSETQ in the germline V gene. The CDR3 region is CASSTGRNSPLHF. The CDR3 DNA reads as TGCGCCAGCAGCACTGGACGGAATTCACCCCTCCACTTT.

The V gene is TRBV14, the J gene TRBJ2-1; 8 bases are shared with TRBD2. This CDR3 is built from 16 residues. The germline CDR1 and CDR2 sequences are SGHDN and FVKESK. After removal of 3 bases from V and 5 bases from J, the junction contained 9 bases not matched to a gene. The CDR3, as DNA: TGTGCCAGCAGCCAGGAACGGGGGGGGCTGAACAATGAGCAGTTCTTC. Protein sequence: CASSQERGGLNNEQFF. The entire variable domain, with the rest obtained from reference TRBV14 and TRBJ2-1, is as follows: EAGVTQFPSHSVIEKGQTVTLRCDPISGHDNLYWYRRVMGKEIKFLLHFVKESKQDESGMPNNRFLAERTGGTYSTLKVQPAELEDSGVYFCASSQERGGLNNEQFFGPGTRLTVL.

The chain employs TRBV2 and TRBJ2-3, with 8 bases aligning to TRBD2. CDR1 is SNHLY and CDR2 is FYNNEI in the germline V gene. The V and J ends lost 4 bases and 0 bases, in that order; junction bases with no gene match: 0. This CDR3 region has 14 residues. In nucleotides, the CDR3 is TGTGCCAGCAGTGGACTAGCGAGCACAGATACGCAGTATTTT. Protein: CASSGLASTDTQYF.

The genes are TRBV11-3 and TRBJ2-2; a weak D match, TRBD1 (6 bases). This CDR3 region has 15 residues. CDR1 is SGHNT and CDR2 is YENEEA in the germline V gene. With 2 bases removed from V and 2 bases from J, the gap between germline ends came to 9 bases. CDR3 protein: CASSLQGYNTGELFF. DNA for the CDR3: TGTGCCAGCAGCTTACAGGGGTACAACACCGGGGAGCTGTTTTTT.

J is TRBJ1-2 and V is TRBV18; D possibly corresponds to TRBD1 (6 bases). This CDR3 spans 13 amino acids. Trimming took off 6 bases at V and 3 bases at J, with 11 bases between the two ends. Germline V gene lookup returns CDR1 KGHSH and CDR2 LQKENI. CDR3 sequence (DNA): TGTGCCAGCTCTACGGGACAAGACTATGGCTACACCTTC. Amino acid sequence: CASSTGQDYGYTF.